The next 20 T cell receptor beta chains were all read from a single sample in a study of cytomegalovirus exposure and HLA in healthy donors. The PCR employed 60 Vbeta primers together with 13 Jbeta primers. The protocol was immunoSEQ multiplex PCR, while the TCRdb copy is restricted to in-frame clones and leaves out a portion. Its clone listing holds 150,000 or so clones. The sample consisted of PBMCs. The receptors here all came from a middle-aged woman in good health and CMV-seropositive.

The V and J genes are TRBV6-1 and TRBJ1-3; 8 bases fit TRBD1. Looked up from germline, CDR1 is MNHNS and CDR2 is SASEGT. The CDR3 is made up of 14 amino acids. The J segment lost 3 bases and the V segment lost 6 bases, leaving 4 bases of the junction unmatched. This CDR3 reads CASSVDRGGNTIYF. The CDR3 DNA sequence: TGTGCCAGCAGCGTTGACAGGGGTGGAAACACCATATATTTT.

V gene TRBV25-1 combines with J gene TRBJ2-7; 7 positions agree with TRBD2. CDR1 MGHDK and CDR2 SYGVNS come from the germline V gene. V lost 5 bases to trimming and J lost 2 bases; unmatched junction nucleotides: 3. This CDR3 is 13 amino acids long. CDR3 nucleotides: TGTGCCAGCAGTTACGGGGGGACCTACGAGCAGTACTTC. Residues: CASSYGGTYEQYF.

This chain uses TRBV7-2 with TRBJ1-5, with a possible D match to TRBD1 (5 bases). Germline CDR1 SGHTA, CDR2 FQGNSA. The germline V and J ends were trimmed by 5 bases and 2 bases, with 13 bases remaining between them. The CDR3 consists of 15 residues. The CDR3 sequence: CASSPVGGGNQPQHF. Here the CDR3 DNA reads TGTGCCAGCAGCCCGGTCGGGGGAGGCAATCAGCCCCAGCATTTT.

The CDR3 spells CSVGQVGETQYF. CDR3 nucleotide sequence: TGCAGCGTCGGACAGGTGGGAGAGACCCAGTACTTC. The rearrangement links TRBV29-1 to TRBJ2-5; 7 bases fit TRBD1. CDR1 is SQVTM and CDR2 is ANQGSEA in the germline V gene. The V gene end was trimmed by 6 bases and the J gene end by 4 bases; junction bases not matched to a gene: 5. The CDR3 has 12 amino acids. Supplemented by reference TRBV29-1 and TRBJ2-5, the full variable domain reads SAVISQKPSRDICQRGTSLTIQCQVDSQVTMMFWYRQQPGQSLTLIATANQGSEATYESGFVIDKFPISRPNLTFSTLTVSNMSPEDSSIYLCSVGQVGETQYFGPGTRLLVL.

The rearrangement links TRBV21-1 to TRBJ1-1; the DNA was not used to check the table's D call, TRBD1. TRBV21-1 is a pseudogene segment. The CDR3 is 16 amino acids. The CDR3 reads CASSKGGQGVNTEAFF. The CDR3 nucleotides are TGTGCCAGCAGCAAAGGGGGACAGGGGGTGAACACTGAAGCTTTCTTT.

The chain is built from TRBV9 and TRBJ2-7; no reliable D call. Germline loops: CDR1 SGDLS, CDR2 YYNGEE. V shed 7 bases and J shed 1 base, with 6 bases lying between them. The CDR3 contains 11 residues. The DNA for the CDR3 is TGTGCCAGCCTAGGTTCCTACGAGCAGTACTTC. Its translation: CASLGSYEQYF. Full variable domain (missing parts from reference TRBV9 and TRBJ2-7): DSGVTQTPKHLITATGQRVTLRCSPRSGDLSVYWYQQSLDQGLQFLIQYYNGEERAKGNILERFSAQQFPDLHSELNLSSLELGDSALYFCASLGSYEQYFGPGTRLTVT.

The chain couples TRBV19 to TRBJ2-7, with D possibly matching TRBD1 (5 bases). Germline V lookup: CDR1 LNHDA, CDR2 SQIVND (reference sequence). The ends were cut back, 4 bases at V and 5 bases at J, with 18 bases in the middle. This CDR3 contains 15 residues. The DNA for the CDR3 is TGTGCCAGTAGTACTAAGCAGTCTGGGGCCGACGAGCAGTACTTC. This translates into CASSTKQSGADEQYF.

CDR3 amino acids: CASRKGTGTYEQYF. The CDR3 nucleotides read TGTGCCAGCAGGAAAGGGACAGGGACGTACGAGCAGTACTTC. V is TRBV28 and J is TRBJ2-7; 9 bases are shared with TRBD1. CDR3 length equals 14 residues. Germline-derived CDR1 and CDR2 are MDHEN and SYDVKM. V shed 6 bases, J shed 4 bases, and the junction held 7 bases outside the gene matches.

The chain joins TRBV6-5 to TRBJ2-7; 7 nucleotides line up with TRBD2. Trimming at V came to 6 bases and at J to 3 bases, leaving 11 bases not matched to a gene. This CDR3 has 15 residues. Germline CDR1 MNHEY, CDR2 SVGAGI. The CDR3 sequence is CASSSGTTLFYEQYF. The CDR3 DNA follows: TGTGCCAGCAGCTCCGGGACTACCCTATTCTACGAGCAGTACTTC.

CDR3 bases: TGTGCCAGCAGTGAGCTCGGACTAGCGGGAGGGCAAGAGACCCAGTACTTC. Translation: CASSELGLAGGQETQYF. The chain has TRBV28 and TRBJ2-5; TRBD2 agrees at 15 bases. Germline CDR1 reads MDHEN; CDR2 reads SYDVKM. V trimming: 5 bases; J trimming: 2 bases; junction bases outside the gene matches: 6. CDR3 length equals 17 residues.

J is TRBJ1-3 and V is TRBV5-1; D is perhaps TRBD1 (5 bases). CDR1 is SGHRS and CDR2 is YFSETQ in the germline V gene. The V end lost 4 bases, the J end lost 0 bases, and 8 bases lay between the germline ends. This CDR3 region has 14 residues. This CDR3 reads CASSRGVSGNTIYF. The CDR3 coding sequence is TGCGCCAGCAGCCGGGGGGTCTCTGGAAACACCATATATTTT.

The gene calls are TRBV6-1 and TRBJ1-5; 8 nucleotides match TRBD1. Trimming cost V 6 bases and J 1 base; bases outside gene matches: 5. The CDR3 totals 15 residues. Germline CDR1 MNHNS, CDR2 SASEGT. The CDR3 loop is CASREDRASNQPQHF. CDR3 nucleotide sequence: TGTGCCAGCAGGGAGGACAGGGCAAGCAATCAGCCCCAGCATTTT.

The V call is TRBV7-9, the J call TRBJ2-1; TRBD1 matches at 11 bases. Trimming at V came to 5 bases and at J to 5 bases, leaving 5 bases not matched to a gene. Looked up from germline, CDR1 is SEHNR and CDR2 is FQNEAQ (reference sequence). This CDR3 is 15 amino acids long. The CDR3 DNA sequence: TGTGCCAGCAGCATACCGGGACAGGGGGACAATGAGCAGTTCTTC. Protein product: CASSIPGQGDNEQFF.

The CDR3 spells CASSRTGESSPLHF. Written as DNA, the CDR3 is TGTGCCAGTAGCCGGACAGGGGAAAGTTCACCCCTCCACTTT. This rearrangement joins TRBV19 to TRBJ1-6; 9 nucleotides align to TRBD1. V lost 6 bases to trimming and J lost 9 bases; unmatched junction nucleotides: 6. Germline loops: CDR1 LNHDA, CDR2 SQIVND (reference sequence). CDR3 size: 14 residues.

The chain couples TRBV6-5 to TRBJ2-5, with 11 bases lining up with TRBD1. Germline CDR1 and CDR2: MNHEY and SVGAGI. The CDR3 runs to 15 residues. The junction had 13 bases not matched to a gene; V was cut back by 5 bases and J by 11 bases. This chain's CDR3 is CASSLLGQGAGEQYF. As DNA, the CDR3 is TGTGCCAGCAGTCTTCTTGGACAGGGGGCTGGGGAGCAGTACTTC.

The rearrangement joins TRBV23-1 to TRBJ1-3, with D tentatively TRBD1 (5 bases). TRBV23-1 is annotated as an ORF whose role is uncertain. V gave up 4 bases and J gave up 3 bases, with 19 bases separating them. The CDR3 covers 17 residues. CDR3 sequence reads: CASSPRGRGRDGNTIYF. For the CDR3, the DNA is TGCGCCAGCAGTCCCCGCGGGAGGGGACGGGATGGAAACACCATATATTTT.

This chain connects TRBV4-1 to TRBJ2-1, with 10 positions matching TRBD2. The CDR3 is 17 amino acids. Trimming cost V 6 bases and J 0 bases; bases outside gene matches: 8. Germline V CDR1 and CDR2: MGHRA, YSYEKL. CDR3 sequence: CASRALAGASSYNEQFF. DNA for the CDR3: TGCGCCAGCAGAGCTCTAGCGGGAGCCAGCTCCTACAATGAGCAGTTCTTC.

The chain joins TRBV7-2 to TRBJ2-2, with 10 bases that match TRBD1. J lost 5 bases, V lost 5 bases, and 2 bases had no gene match. The V gene's germline CDR1 is SGHTA and CDR2 FQGNSA. CDR3 length: 14 amino acids. CDR3 sequence reads: CASSGQGGTGELFF. As DNA, the CDR3 is TGTGCCAGCAGCGGACAGGGGGGGACCGGGGAGCTGTTTTTT.

The rearrangement links TRBV4-1 to TRBJ2-7, with 9 bases lining up with TRBD2. The CDR3 sequence is 17 residues long. Germline V CDR1 and CDR2: MGHRA, YSYEKL. V shed 1 base, J shed 5 bases, and the junction held 12 bases outside the gene matches. The DNA of the CDR3 is TGCGCCAGCAGCCAAGGGACTAGCGAACCGGGGATCCACGAGCAGTACTTC. As protein: CASSQGTSEPGIHEQYF.

The chain links TRBV5-1 to TRBJ2-1; 8 positions match TRBD2. Per the germline V gene, CDR1 is SGHRS and CDR2 is YFSETQ. This CDR3 comprises 16 residues. After removal of 0 bases from V and 3 bases from J, the junction contained 5 bases not matched to a gene. The chain's CDR3 is CASSLAAGVSYNEQFF. CDR3 bases: TGCGCCAGCAGCTTGGCAGCGGGAGTTAGCTACAATGAGCAGTTCTTC.